Listed here are 15 T cell receptor beta chains from one sample, sequenced in a study of blood T cell repertoires in COVID-19. The repertoire was sequenced with immunoSEQ multiplex PCR; TCRdb's copy has only in-frame clones and lacks some. The sample contains about 68,000 clones, 80% to 95% of which appear only once. The sequencing sample was made of peripheral blood. These receptors all stem from a man over 45 with COVID-19, enrolled during active disease.

The rearrangement joins TRBV29-1 to TRBJ1-2; 7 nucleotides match TRBD1. This CDR3 contains 12 residues. CDR1 is SQVTM and CDR2 is ANQGSEA in the germline V gene. V gave up 3 bases and J gave up 8 bases; unmatched junction bases: 6. CDR3 protein: CSVEMGQSGYTF. As DNA, the CDR3 is TGCAGCGTTGAGATGGGACAGTCGGGCTACACCTTC.

This chain links TRBV19 with TRBJ2-7; D is perhaps TRBD1 (6 bases). This CDR3 has 14 amino acids. Per germline, CDR1 LNHDA and CDR2 SQIVND (reference sequence). The V gene lost 3 bases and the J gene lost 1 base, with 10 bases spanning the gap. CDR3 amino acids: CASSMGTNSYEQYF. The CDR3 nucleotides read TGTGCCAGTAGTATGGGGACAAATTCCTACGAGCAGTACTTC.

The rearrangement links TRBV6-5 to TRBJ1-2; 9 bases line up with TRBD1. Unmatched junction bases numbered 8, after V lost 5 bases and J lost 4 bases. CDR1 is MNHEY and CDR2 is SVGAGI in the germline V gene. The CDR3 has 15 amino acids. The CDR3 protein is CASSREDRGTYGYTF. In DNA form, the CDR3 reads TGTGCCAGCAGTAGGGAGGACAGGGGCACCTATGGCTACACCTTC.

This chain uses TRBV14 with TRBJ2-5; 7 positions agree with TRBD1. With 0 bases clipped from V and 1 base from J, the junction kept 8 bases outside the gene matches. CDR3 length: 17 amino acids. Germline V CDR1 and CDR2: SGHDN, FVKESK. The CDR3 nucleotides are TGTGCCAGCAGCCAAGAAAAGGACAGGCCCGGCCAAGAGACCCAGTACTTC. Residues: CASSQEKDRPGQETQYF.

CDR3 nucleotide sequence: TGCGCCAGCAGCTTTGAGGGATTGAACACTGAAGCTTTCTTT. Its protein product is CASSFEGLNTEAFF. The genes are TRBV5-1 and TRBJ1-1; no clear D gene. Trimming shortened V by 2 bases and J by 0 bases, and 8 bases separated the two germline ends. The CDR3 runs to 14 residues. Germline V CDR1 and CDR2: SGHRS, YFSETQ. Based on the CDR3 plus reference TRBV5-1 and TRBJ1-1, the full variable domain is KAGVTQTPRYLIKTRGQQVTLSCSPISGHRSVSWYQQTPGQGLQFLFEYFSETQRNKGNFPGRFSGRQFSNSRSEMNVSTLELGDSALYLCASSFEGLNTEAFFGQGTRLTVV.

The rearrangement links TRBV5-6 to TRBJ2-2; 11 bases agree with TRBD2. This CDR3 has 19 residues. V shed 0 bases and J 5 bases; nucleotides not matched to a gene: 12. The germline V gene has CDR1 SGHDT and CDR2 YYEEEE. The CDR3 DNA reads as TGTGCCAGCAGCTTGGAGATTACTAGCGGGAGTTATGAAACCGGGGAGCTGTTTTTT. This codes for CASSLEITSGSYETGELFF.

The chain recombines TRBV28 with TRBJ1-2; D is possibly TRBD1 (5 bases). The CDR3 has 12 amino acids. V was cut by 5 bases and J by 8 bases, with 12 bases left in between. Germline V CDR1 and CDR2: MDHEN, SYDVKM. This chain's CDR3 is CASSPQDIGYTF. In DNA form, the CDR3 reads TGTGCCAGCAGTCCTCAGGACATAGGCTACACCTTC.

This chain connects TRBV27 to TRBJ1-2; 10 nucleotides line up with TRBD1. Looked up from germline, CDR1 is MNHEY and CDR2 is SMNVEV (reference sequence). V dropped 6 bases and J dropped 3; count of bases not matched to a gene: 7. CDR3 length equals 15 residues. The CDR3 loop is CASRELGTGDYGYTF. The CDR3 nucleotides read TGTGCCAGCAGGGAATTAGGGACAGGGGACTATGGCTACACCTTC.

This rearrangement joins TRBV7-8 to TRBJ1-5; perhaps TRBD1 as D (5 bases). Germline lookup yields CDR1 SGHVS and CDR2 FQNEAQ. The CDR3 is 14 residues long. The V end was cut by 4 bases, the J end by 7 bases, with 14 bases between. Written as DNA, the CDR3 is TGTGCCAGCAGCTCCCTGGAGGGGCGGCAGCCCCAGCATTTT. Its translation: CASSSLEGRQPQHF.

CDR3 DNA: TGTGCCAGCAGTGAATATTTTTCGGGGGGTGGTGAAGCTTTCTTT. Translated, it gives CASSEYFSGGGEAFF. The V gene is TRBV2, the J gene TRBJ1-1; perhaps TRBD1 as D (5 bases). V gave up 2 bases and J gave up 7 bases, with 17 bases separating them. CDR1 SNHLY and CDR2 FYNNEI come from the germline V gene. The CDR3 has 15 residues.

The table lists this clone with a count of one. The chain couples TRBV7-2 to TRBJ2-3, with 9 nucleotides matching TRBD2. The J segment lost 4 bases and the V segment lost 0 bases, leaving 8 bases of the junction unmatched. Germline CDR1 reads SGHTA; CDR2 reads FQGNSA. This CDR3 contains 17 residues. This CDR3 is CASSLAVAGGPADTQYF. CDR3 DNA sequence: TGTGCCAGCAGCTTAGCGGTTGCGGGAGGGCCCGCAGATACGCAGTATTTT.

This CDR3 reads CASSQVGNGNTEAFF. The DNA of the CDR3 is TGCGCCAGCAGCCAAGTGGGCAACGGGAACACTGAAGCTTTCTTT. The chain links TRBV4-1 to TRBJ1-1; D is undetermined. The CDR3 has 15 residues. V was trimmed by 1 base and J by 1 base, leaving 10 bases between them. Germline V CDR1 and CDR2: MGHRA, YSYEKL.

The chain recombines TRBV4-2 with TRBJ1-1; TRBD1 might be the D (6 bases). Trimming pared 1 base from V and 5 bases from J, leaving 14 bases between. The CDR3 loop spans 15 amino acids. Per the germline V gene, CDR1 is LGHNA and CDR2 is YNFKEQ. The CDR3 region has the DNA TGTGCCAGCAGCCAAGGACTACAAGGGGGAACTGAAGCTTTCTTT. Its protein product is CASSQGLQGGTEAFF.

This chain joins TRBV5-1 and TRBJ2-1; weak D call: TRBD2 (6 bases). Germline CDR1 reads SGHRS; CDR2 reads YFSETQ. The CDR3 runs 12 residues. Trimming left V 4 bases short and J 7 bases short, with 9 bases between. This chain's CDR3 is CASSRLGNEQFF. The CDR3 bases are TGCGCCAGCAGCCGACTAGGGAATGAGCAGTTCTTC.

The CDR3 sequence is CASSTRGTSGSASSYEQYF. In DNA form, the CDR3 reads TGTGCCAGCAGCACGCGCGGGACTAGCGGGAGTGCCAGCTCCTACGAGCAGTACTTC. The chain uses TRBV7-2 and TRBJ2-7; 14 nucleotides match TRBD2. The trim removed 5 bases at V and 0 bases at J, leaving 12 bases unmatched. The CDR3 totals 19 residues. CDR1 and CDR2 from the germline V gene are SGHTA and FQGNSA.